Below, 21 T cell receptor beta chains from the same sample are listed, as sequenced in a study of cytomegalovirus exposure and HLA in healthy donors. Primers for the PCR totalled 60 Vbeta and 13 Jbeta. Some clones are missing from TCRdb's copy, which holds only in-frame ones; the method was immunoSEQ multiplex PCR. The profile shows about 140,000 clones, roughly 80% of them singletons. The sample was PBMCs. The origin of the receptors is a female donor in good health and CMV-seronegative.

The V gene is TRBV28, the J gene TRBJ2-1; possibly TRBD2 for D (5 bases). The CDR3 totals 13 residues. Per the germline V gene, CDR1 is MDHEN and CDR2 is SYDVKM. V gave up 2 bases and J gave up 7 bases, with 9 bases separating them. This CDR3 is CASSLPGVNEQFF. In nucleotides, the CDR3 is TGTGCCAGCAGTTTACCCGGGGTAAATGAGCAGTTCTTC.

The rearrangement uses TRBV27 and TRBJ2-1; the D gene is possibly TRBD2 (5 bases). From germline, CDR1 is MNHEY and CDR2 SMNVEV (reference sequence). The CDR3 loop spans 14 amino acids. Trimming removed 3 bases at V and 1 base at J, with 7 bases between. The CDR3 DNA reads TGTGCCAGCAGTTTTACTAGGTCCTACAATGAGCAGTTCTTC. Amino acids: CASSFTRSYNEQFF.

A few counts support this clone. The rearrangement uses TRBV19 and TRBJ2-1; no reliable D call. V was trimmed by 6 bases and J by 5 bases, leaving 14 bases between them. CDR3 length: 14 residues. Germline CDR1 and CDR2: LNHDA and SQIVND (reference sequence). The CDR3: CASRAFAGHNEQFF. The CDR3, as DNA: TGTGCCAGTAGGGCGTTTGCTGGGCACAATGAGCAGTTCTTC.

This clone was seen once. The chain uses TRBV29-1 and TRBJ2-1, with D tentatively TRBD1 (6 bases). V lost 7 bases and J lost 2, with 12 bases in between. Germline V CDR1 and CDR2: SQVTM, ANQGSEA. The CDR3 spans 13 residues. This chain's CDR3 is CSGRQGTYNEQFF. CDR3 nucleotide sequence: TGCAGCGGTCGGCAGGGGACCTACAATGAGCAGTTCTTC.

The chain is built from TRBV28 and TRBJ1-5, with 7 positions matching TRBD1. V shed 7 bases and J 5 bases; nucleotides not matched to a gene: 8. Germline V gene data show CDR1 as MDHEN and CDR2 as SYDVKM. The CDR3 is made up of 14 amino acids. The CDR3 region is CASTKYRGDQPQHF. For the CDR3, the DNA is TGTGCCAGCACTAAGTACAGGGGAGATCAGCCCCAGCATTTT.

The sample holds a few counts of this clone. The gene calls are TRBV5-1 and TRBJ2-7, with D possibly TRBD2 on 5 matching bases. Germline loops: CDR1 SGHRS, CDR2 YFSETQ. The CDR3 has 14 residues. The V end was cut by 7 bases, the J end by 1 base, with 15 bases between. The CDR3 DNA is TGCGCCAGCCGTATGGTCGGGATGTCCTACGAGCAGTACTTC. Residues: CASRMVGMSYEQYF.

The chain is built from TRBV18 and TRBJ1-1, with TRBD1 matching over 9 bases. Trimming removed 8 bases from V and 6 bases from J; junction bases left unmatched: 7. Germline CDR1 reads KGHSH; CDR2 reads LQKENI. CDR3 length equals 13 residues. The CDR3 sequence: CASTGTGTSEAFF. In nucleotides, the CDR3 is TGTGCCAGCACCGGGACAGGGACGTCTGAAGCTTTCTTT.

This chain links TRBV7-9 with TRBJ2-1; 10 bases match TRBD2. This CDR3 is built from 17 residues. The germline CDR1 and CDR2 sequences are SEHNR and FQNEAQ (reference sequence). Trimming took 4 bases from V and 0 from J; bases not matched to a gene: 6. The CDR3 loop reads CASSSTSGESSYNEQFF. The CDR3 DNA follows: TGTGCCAGCAGCTCCACTAGCGGGGAGAGCTCCTACAATGAGCAGTTCTTC.

CDR3 amino acids: CSAVGQSFYGYTF. In DNA, the CDR3 is TGCAGCGCGGTAGGACAGAGCTTTTATGGCTACACCTTC. The gene calls are TRBV29-1 and TRBJ1-2; D perhaps matches TRBD1 (6 bases). V was clipped by 7 bases and J by 5 bases, with 17 bases between them. Germline V gives CDR1 SQVTM, CDR2 ANQGSEA. The CDR3 has 13 residues. The full variable domain, completed using reference TRBV29-1 and TRBJ1-2, is SAVISQKPSRDICQRGTSLTIQCQVDSQVTMMFWYRQQPGQSLTLIATANQGSEATYESGFVIDKFPISRPNLTFSTLTVSNMSPEDSSIYLCSAVGQSFYGYTFGSGTRLTVV.

The rearrangement uses TRBV2 and TRBJ2-3; D perhaps matches TRBD1 (6 bases). The V gene's germline CDR1 is SNHLY and CDR2 FYNNEI. V was shortened by 4 bases and J by 2 bases, with 10 bases between the two germline ends. The CDR3 is made up of 14 amino acids. The CDR3, as DNA: TGTGCCAGCAGTGCGACAGGCCCCACAGATACGCAGTATTTT. Its protein product is CASSATGPTDTQYF.

The chain has TRBV11-2 and TRBJ2-1; D might be TRBD2 (6 bases). The germline gives CDR1 SGHAT, CDR2 FQNNGV. CDR3 length equals 12 residues. V was trimmed by 5 bases and J by 9 bases, leaving 11 bases between them. The CDR3 DNA follows: TGTGCCAGCAGCCGACTAGAGAGTGAGCAGTTCTTC. This encodes CASSRLESEQFF.

The chain recombines TRBV28 with TRBJ2-2; 7 bases fit TRBD1. The CDR3 covers 14 residues. The V and J ends lost 7 bases and 6 bases, in that order; junction bases with no gene match: 8. Germline CDR1 reads MDHEN; CDR2 reads SYDVKM. CDR3 protein: CASTPRGPAGELFF. CDR3 nucleotides: TGTGCCAGCACCCCTAGGGGGCCGGCCGGGGAGCTGTTTTTT.

The chain is built from TRBV13 and TRBJ2-7, with 13 bases that match TRBD2. V dropped 2 bases and J dropped 6; count of bases not matched to a gene: 4. The germline CDR1 and CDR2 sequences are PRHDT and FYEKMQ (reference sequence). The CDR3 runs to 15 residues. This CDR3 reads CASSLSGTSGTEQYF. CDR3 DNA: TGTGCCAGCAGCTTAAGCGGGACTAGCGGGACCGAGCAGTACTTC. Full variable domain (missing parts from reference TRBV13 and TRBJ2-7): AAGVIQSPRHLIKEKRETATLKCYPIPRHDTVYWYQQGPGQDPQFLISFYEKMQSDKGSIPDRFSAQQFSDYHSELNMSSLELGDSALYFCASSLSGTSGTEQYFGPGTRLTVT.

This chain uses TRBV19 with TRBJ2-2; 7 nucleotides line up with TRBD2. The V gene's germline CDR1 is LNHDA and CDR2 SQIVND (reference sequence). The CDR3 is 14 residues long. The V gene end was trimmed by 3 bases and the J gene end by 6 bases; junction bases not matched to a gene: 4. CDR3 residues: CASSIGGRAGELFF. Written as DNA, the CDR3 is TGTGCCAGTAGTATTGGCGGGAGAGCCGGGGAGCTGTTTTTT.

This rearrangement joins TRBV7-2 to TRBJ2-1; 9 bases map to TRBD2. Trimming took 5 bases from V and 8 from J; bases not matched to a gene: 4. The V gene's germline CDR1 is SGHTA and CDR2 FQGNSA. This CDR3 has 13 residues. CDR3 loop: CASSILAGDEQFF. In nucleotides, the CDR3 is TGTGCCAGCAGCATACTAGCGGGCGATGAGCAGTTCTTC.

This chain joins TRBV7-3 and TRBJ2-1; perhaps TRBD2 as D (5 bases). Germline CDR1 reads SGHTA; CDR2 reads FQGTGA. CDR3 length equals 12 residues. Trimming left V 8 bases short and J 9 bases short, with 14 bases between. This chain's CDR3 is CASGQSRGEQFF. DNA for the CDR3: TGTGCCAGCGGGCAGTCCCGGGGTGAGCAGTTCTTC.

V and J are TRBV5-4 and TRBJ2-1; 10 bases match TRBD2. CDR3 length equals 17 residues. The germline gives CDR1 SGHNT, CDR2 YYREEE (reference sequence). V lost 2 bases and J lost 3; bases outside the gene matches: 8. CDR3 in DNA: TGTGCCAGCAGCTTTTTTTTGGCTAGCGGGAGCTACAATGAGCAGTTCTTC. It translates to CASSFFLASGSYNEQFF.

The sample holds one count of this clone. The chain recombines TRBV4-1 with TRBJ1-1, with 8 bases matching TRBD1. Germline V CDR1 and CDR2: MGHRA, YSYEKL. The CDR3 sequence is 17 residues long. Unmatched junction bases numbered 8, after V lost 1 base and J lost 1 base. The CDR3 nucleotides are TGCGCCAGCAGCCAAGGACCAGGGGGCGGACAGAACACTGAAGCTTTCTTT. This sequence encodes CASSQGPGGGQNTEAFF.

This clone has a handful of counts. The chain couples TRBV27 to TRBJ2-7; a weak D match, TRBD2 (5 bases). Germline lookup yields CDR1 MNHEY and CDR2 SMNVEV (reference sequence). This CDR3 contains 17 residues. V was clipped by 1 base and J by 1 base, with 17 bases between them. CDR3 DNA sequence: TGTGCCAGCAGTTTATTAGCCCCGGGAACGCGATCCTACGAGCAGTACTTC. Amino acids: CASSLLAPGTRSYEQYF.

This clone was observed a handful of times. The rearrangement uses TRBV6-1 and TRBJ2-3; 11 nucleotides align to TRBD2. Trimming at V came to 5 bases and at J to 4 bases, leaving 5 bases not matched to a gene. There are 15 residues in the CDR3. The V gene's germline CDR1 is MNHNS and CDR2 SASEGT. The CDR3 protein is CASSLLAGESDTQYF. Written as DNA, the CDR3 is TGTGCCAGCAGTCTACTAGCGGGAGAATCAGATACGCAGTATTTT.

The V gene is TRBV30, the J gene TRBJ2-6; no firm D call. The germline V and J ends were trimmed by 0 bases and 0 bases, with 15 bases remaining between them. CDR1 and CDR2 (germline): GTSNPN, SVGIG (reference sequence). The length of the CDR3 is 18 residues. The DNA for the CDR3 is TGTGCCTGGAGTGTACGAACAGACCCCCCCTCTGGGGCCAACGTCCTGACTTTC. This codes for CAWSVRTDPPSGANVLTF. Drawing the rest from reference TRBV30 and TRBJ2-6, the complete variable domain is SQTIHQWPATLVQPVGSPLSLECTVEGTSNPNLYWYRQAAGRGLQLLFYSVGIGQISSEVPQNLSASRPQDRQFILSSKKLLLSDSGFYLCAWSVRTDPPSGANVLTFGAGSRLTVL.